The rows below give T cell receptor beta chains drawn from one sample of a study of prognosis after radiotherapy for stage I lung cancer. One entry per CDR3 protein results from TCRdb running MiXCR on the multiplex PCR reads. Of more than 11,000 distinct CDR3 sequences listed, roughly 50% are singletons. Source: PBMCs, taken before or after stereotactic body radiation therapy (not recorded which). The receptor set was obtained from a donor of 50 years or more with non-small cell lung cancer. Each CDR3 is given with its conserved first and last residue. A D gene is named only where the DNA matches it firmly. Only part of the rows carry a size: once, few, many, or a class if the clone is expanded.

TRBV6-1	medium-sized	TRBJ1-6	-	14	TGTGCCAGTTCCAGGGGTCCGGAAAATTCACCCCTCCACTTT	CASSRGPENSPLHF
TRBV29-1	-	TRBJ2-1	-	13	TGCAGCGTTGACAAACCAATTATCAATGAGCAGTTCTTC	CSVDKPIINEQFF
TRBV6-5	medium-sized	TRBJ1-5	TRBD1	17	TGTGCCAGCAGTTATCGAGGGACAGGGTTGTTGATGCAGCCCCAGCATTTT	CASSYRGTGLLMQPQHF
TRBV6-2/TRBV6-3	medium-sized	TRBJ2-7	TRBD2	14	TGTGCCAGCATTGCGCGACTAGCGACATACGAGCAGTACTTC	CASIARLATYEQYF
TRBV29-1	-	TRBJ1-4	-	14	TGCAGCGCCCGAACACAGGCGACTAATGAAAAACTGTTTTTT	CSARTQATNEKLFF
TRBV2	large	TRBJ2-7	-	13	TGTGCCAGCAGGACTCAGGGATCGTACGAGCAGTACTTC	CASRTQGSYEQYF
TRBV6-1	once	TRBJ2-3	-	16	TGTGCCAGCAGTGAAGTTCCGGGGACGAGCAAAGATAAGCAGTATTTT	CASSEVPGTSKDKQYF
TRBV6-2/TRBV6-3	medium-sized	TRBJ1-2	-	18	TGTGCCAGCAGTACGGTTCGGGGTAGGGTCCCAACCGGCTATGGCTACACCTTC	CASSTVRGRVPTGYGYTF
TRBV20-1	-	TRBJ2-1	TRBD2	15	TGCAGTGCTACTAGCGGGGGCCTCTCCTACAATGAGCAGTTCTTC	CSATSGGLSYNEQFF
TRBV5-1	many	TRBJ2-1	-	17	TGCGCCAGCAGCTTCCTACGACAGCGTCTAGGAGACAATGAGCAGTTCTTC	CASSFLRQRLGDNEQFF
TRBV6-1	-	TRBJ1-1	-	14	TGTGCCAGCAGACCCACAAGGTTGAACATTGAAGCTTTCTTT	CASRPTRLNIEAFF
TRBV6-5	-	TRBJ2-1	-	12	TGTGCCAGCAGTTACAAGGAGGGCGAGCAGTTCTTC	CASSYKEGEQFF
TRBV20-1	many	TRBJ2-1	TRBD2	18	TGCAGTGCTCGCCCGACTAGCGGGAGGACCAGGTCCTACAATGAGCAGTTCTTC	CSARPTSGRTRSYNEQFF
TRBV28	-	TRBJ2-7	TRBD1	15	TGTGCCAGCAGTTTACCCGGACAGGGGGCTCGGGAGCAGTACTTC	CASSLPGQGAREQYF
TRBV28	medium-sized	TRBJ1-3	-	14	TGTGCCAGCAGCCACAGACAGTCTGGAAACACCATATATTTT	CASSHRQSGNTIYF
TRBV6-2/TRBV6-3	-	TRBJ2-2	TRBD1	15	TGTGCCAGCAGCCCAGGACAGGGTATTGGCGTGGAGCTGTTTTTT	CASSPGQGIGVELFF
TRBV18	-	TRBJ2-1	TRBD1	14	TGTGCCAGCCGGGGACAGGGGGAATTCAATGAGCAGTTCTTC	CASRGQGEFNEQFF
TRBV28	-	TRBJ2-1	TRBD2	12	TGTGCCAGCAGCAGGGACTATCCTGAGCAGTTCTTC	CASSRDYPEQFF
TRBV11-2	-	TRBJ2-3	-	18	TGTGCCAGCAGCTCCCGTGGTAGCGTGTGGGAGGGCACAGATACGCAGTATTTT	CASSSRGSVWEGTDTQYF
TRBV7-9	many	TRBJ2-7	-	13	TGTGCCAGCAGCTTAGGGGGGATGTACGAGCAGTACTTC	CASSLGGMYEQYF
TRBV2	many	TRBJ2-3	TRBD1	15	TGTGCCAGCAGTGCTAGACAGGGGGGCACAGATACGCAGTATTTT	CASSARQGGTDTQYF
TRBV12-3/TRBV12-4	-	TRBJ2-1	-	15	TGTGCCAGCAGCCCCGGATCCGGTAGCGACAATGAGCAGTTCTTC	CASSPGSGSDNEQFF
TRBV27	-	TRBJ2-7	-	15	TGTGCCAGCAGTTTAAAGGCACACTTTTTTTACGAGCAGTACTTC	CASSLKAHFFYEQYF
TRBV29-1	many	TRBJ1-3	TRBD1	13	TGCAGCGGGACAGGGGACGGGGGAAACACCATATATTTT	CSGTGDGGNTIYF
TRBV6-5	-	TRBJ2-7	-	13	TGTGCCAGCAGTTACTCGGCGGCAAGAGAGCATTACTTC	CASSYSAAREHYF